This T cell receptor beta chain was identified in a study of shared clonotypes between healthy human individuals. Overall study context: There were three CD4 naive, three CD4 memory, two CD8 naive and one CD8 memory plates per donor.

Profiling relied on immunoSEQ multiplex PCR, and the TCRdb table lists in-frame clones only, not all of them. The table includes more than 500,000 clones, around 96% detected once. Germline assignment: CDR1 LNHDA and CDR2 SQIVND (reference sequence). V lost 8 bases to trimming and J lost 0 bases, with 7 bases between them. This CDR3 is 12 amino acids long. This chain uses TRBV19 with TRBJ2-5; D unresolved. Sample: naive CD4+ T cells sorted from blood. Indicated subset: CD45RA+ positively selected. This sequence was found in a woman in her thirties in good health. The CDR3 spells CASGLNQETQYF. The CDR3 coding sequence is TGTGCCAGTGGTCTGAACCAAGAGACCCAGTACTTC.